This T cell receptor beta chain stems from a study of monozygotic twins with inflammatory bowel disease. The study, taken as a whole, reports: Healthy twins showed more clonotype sharing with others than IBD patients, especially patients with disease activity. Compared with healthy co-twins, IBD patients showed reduced TCRbeta repertoire diversity by inverse Simpson.

Germline assignment: CDR1 SGDLS and CDR2 YYNGEE. The CDR3 is made up of 13 amino acids. About 3.5 ug of total RNA went into each TCR library. Eight cDNA synthesis reactions were run for every sample. TCRdb reanalyzed the 5' RACE reads and collapses them to one entry per CDR3 protein, without DNA. Recorded here are 350,000 to 550,000 distinct CDR3 sequences; the top ten clones represent 2.4%. For this clonotype: Its antigen is undetermined.

This rearrangement joins TRBV9 to TRBJ2-7; TCRdb calls TRBD2, which cannot be checked without DNA. Material for sequencing was blood. This TCR came from a human donor with ulcerative colitis or Crohn's disease, or a healthy co-twin of an affected twin (not recorded which). The CDR3 is CASSPEGVGEQYF.